The sequence of this T cell receptor beta chain was determined in a study of siplizumab effects on memory and regulatory T cells. TCRdb keeps only in-frame clones here, not all; method: immunoSEQ multiplex PCR. The sample lists 50,000 to 70,000 clones, approximately 97% seen once, with about 0.1% in the top ten. Sequenced input: naive CD8+ T cells sorted from blood. This receptor was obtained from a human donor in good health.

In DNA, the CDR3 is TGTGCCAGCAGCTTACAAGCGGGGGCTGACGAGCAGTACTTC. It codes for CASSLQAGADEQYF. V usage is TRBV7-3 and J usage is TRBJ2-5; TRBD2 matches at 8 bases. The DNA end is a closer match to TRBJ2-7, so the J assignment may be wrong. CDR3 length: 14 amino acids. Germline CDR1 SGHTA, CDR2 FQGTGA.